These T cell receptor beta chains were read from a single sample in a study of siplizumab effects on memory and regulatory T cells. Only in-frame clones appear in the TCRdb table, and some are missing; sequencing was by immunoSEQ multiplex PCR. The sample yields 100,000 to 120,000 clones, about nine tenths seen once. What was sequenced was CD4+ T cells sorted from blood. The source of these receptors is a human donor in good health. The CDR3 runs from the conserved cysteine through the conserved F or W. D genes are given only for firm matches. Clone size, where shown, is once, few, many, or a class for clones that have expanded.

14	TRBD1	NA	TRBV7-6	TRBJ2-3	CASRGQARADTQYF	TGTGCCAGCAGAGGACAGGCCAGAGCAGATACGCAGTATTTT
20	TRBD1	NA	TRBV15	TRBJ1-5	CATSRGGPRDSLPHNQPQHF	TGTGCCACCAGCAGAGGGGGGCCCCGGGACAGTCTACCGCACAATCAGCCCCAGCATTTT
14	TRBD1	NA	TRBV5-6	TRBJ1-2	CASSPNFGTGGLTF	TGTGCCAGCAGCCCAAACTTCGGGACAGGGGGCCTCACCTTC
15	TRBD2	once	TRBV11-2	TRBJ2-5	CASSPGTKQLETQYF	TGTGCCAGCAGCCCAGGGACTAAGCAACTGGAGACCCAGTACTTC
14	NA	NA	TRBV25-1	TRBJ1-3	CASTFQGSGNTIYF	TGTGCCAGCACTTTCCAGGGCTCAGGAAACACCATATATTTT
17	NA	NA	TRBV2	TRBJ1-3	CASIFEVREGAGNTIYF	TGTGCCAGCATCTTTGAAGTTCGCGAAGGGGCAGGAAACACCATATATTTT
13	TRBD1	NA	TRBV6-6	TRBJ1-2	CASRGQAGDGYTF	TGTGCCAGCAGAGGACAGGCCGGGGATGGCTACACCTTC
14	NA	NA	TRBV6-1	TRBJ2-1	CASNMGSPYNEQFF	TGTGCCAGCAATATGGGGTCACCCTACAATGAGCAGTTCTTC
17	NA	NA	TRBV9	TRBJ2-2	CASSVTSDPSLGGELFF	TGTGCCAGCAGCGTTACCTCGGACCCGAGTTTAGGCGGGGAGCTGTTTTTT
13	TRBD1	NA	TRBV19	TRBJ1-2	CASRKRTGEGYTF	TGTGCCAGTAGGAAGAGGACAGGGGAGGGCTACACCTTC
14	TRBD1	NA	TRBV19	TRBJ1-2	CASSAGTTGGGYTF	TGTGCCAGTAGCGCGGGGACGACAGGGGGTGGCTACACCTTC
15	NA	NA	TRBV6-6	TRBJ2-5	CASSQPGGGEETQYF	TGTGCCAGCAGTCAGCCGGGGGGCGGAGAAGAGACCCAGTACTTC
13	NA	NA	TRBV19	TRBJ2-5	CASSIPGFETQYF	TGTGCCAGTAGTATACCGGGGTTCGAGACCCAGTACTTC
13	NA	NA	TRBV29-1	TRBJ1-1	CSVRMTVNTEAFF	TGCAGCGTTCGAATGACAGTGAACACTGAAGCTTTCTTT
14	NA	NA	TRBV7-2	TRBJ1-1	CASSFQGLNTEAFF	TGTGCCAGCAGCTTTCAGGGACTGAACACTGAAGCTTTCTTT
13	TRBD1	NA	TRBV5-4	TRBJ1-2	CASSATGDYGYTF	TGTGCCAGCAGCGCGACAGGGGACTATGGCTACACCTTC
15	TRBD1	NA	TRBV6-4	TRBJ1-5	CASSPTGGRDQPQHF	TGTGCCAGCAGTCCTACAGGGGGCCGGGATCAGCCCCAGCATTTT
15	NA	NA	TRBV19	TRBJ2-4	CASSLQGWTKNIQYF	TGTGCCAGTAGTCTCCAGGGCTGGACCAAAAACATTCAGTACTTC
15	NA	few	TRBV11-2	TRBJ1-3	CASSSDRYSGNTIYF	TGTGCCAGCAGCTCCGACCGGTACTCTGGAAACACCATATATTTT
16	TRBD1	NA	TRBV28	TRBJ2-7	CASSFPGQESSYEQYF	TGTGCCAGCAGTTTCCCCGGACAGGAGAGCTCCTACGAGCAGTACTTC
15	TRBD2	once	TRBV5-4	TRBJ2-5	CASSLIAGGQETQYF	TGTGCCAGCAGCTTGATAGCGGGGGGCCAAGAGACCCAGTACTTC
14	NA	NA	TRBV19	TRBJ2-1	CASTLGRGYNEQFF	TGTGCCAGTACCCTCGGTCGGGGGTACAATGAGCAGTTCTTC
17	TRBD2	NA	TRBV5-1	TRBJ2-2	CASSPGGSPRGAGELFF	TGCGCCAGCAGCCCGGGAGGATCCCCTCGGGGGGCCGGGGAGCTGTTTTTT
13	TRBD1	NA	TRBV18	TRBJ1-1	CASSTGDYTEAFF	TGTGCCAGCTCAACAGGGGATTACACTGAAGCTTTCTTT
14	NA	NA	TRBV7-9	TRBJ1-1	CASSRGLGNTEAFF	TGTGCCAGCAGCCGAGGACTAGGAAACACTGAAGCTTTCTTT
14	NA	NA	TRBV4-1	TRBJ1-1	CASSQIGPRSEAFF	TGCGCCAGCAGCCAGATCGGCCCCAGGTCTGAAGCTTTCTTT
12	NA	NA	TRBV5-1	TRBJ1-4	CASSLAGEKLFF	TGCGCCAGCAGCTTGGCAGGTGAAAAACTGTTTTTT
14	TRBD1	once	TRBV6-5	TRBJ2-5	CASSNRDSQETQYF	TGTGCCAGCAGCAACAGGGACAGCCAAGAGACCCAGTACTTC
15	NA	NA	TRBV19	TRBJ2-7	CASSIRAGSSYEQYF	TGTGCCAGTAGTATTAGGGCAGGCAGCTCCTACGAGCAGTACTTC
17	NA	NA	TRBV10-3	TRBJ1-2	CAISDRSAAGALGGYTF	TGTGCCATCAGTGATCGTTCAGCGGCAGGAGCTTTGGGGGGCTACACCTTC